This note documents a single T cell receptor (beta chain) sequence. Its antigen is not identified. One junction end does not reproduce the germline sequence, and a read error may be involved. The CDR3 has 13 residues. The V gene's germline CDR1 is DFQATT and CDR2 SNEGSKA (reference sequence). The cDNA was generated through 5'RACE incorporating 10-nucleotide random UMIs. From the 5' RACE reads, TCRdb called clonotypes with MiXCR, one entry per CDR3 protein. The sample holds tens of thousands of distinct CDR3 sequences, roughly 15% seen once. The entry originates in a study of neurological immune-mediated disorders. Study-wide results and caveats: Multiple sclerosis patients had less TCR clonal expansion than even healthy controls, unlike HTLV-1-associated myelopathy.

The rearrangement uses TRBV20-1 and TRBJ2-2; 10 nucleotides align to TRBD2. Sequenced sample: PBMCs. The receptor was isolated from a woman aged 35 to 49 in good health. The CDR3, as DNA: TGCAGTGCCTTAGCGGGGGGAACCGGGGAGATGTTTTTT. This encodes CSALAGGTGEMFF.